This TCR beta chain is drawn from a study of blood T cells in healthy people across ages. Study conclusions and caveats: TCR beta diversity tracked closely with naive T cell percentage. CMV infection status of these donors was not known.

As regards this clonotype: The antigen is undetermined.

A second PCR of 7 to 11 cycles used a sample-barcoded 5' primer and a J-beta primer mix. Every molecule of cDNA carried a tag from a template-switch adaptor with 12 random nucleotides. TCRdb reprocessed the 5' RACE reads via MiXCR and lists one record per CDR3 protein. Found here are more than 1 million distinct CDR3 sequences, under 55% of them singletons; the top ten hold approximately 19%. Germline V lookup: CDR1 MDHEN, CDR2 SYDVKM. This CDR3 spans 15 amino acids. The sample was blood. The source is a woman aged 60 to 75 in good health. The rearrangement joins TRBV28 to TRBJ2-1; D not certain. The DNA end is more similar to TRBJ2-7, so the J call may be wrong. CDR3 bases: TGTGCCAGCAGTTCGAACACCCTCTCCTACAATGAGCAGTACTTC. This sequence encodes CASSSNTLSYNEQYF.